This TCR beta chain emerged from a study of shared clonotypes between healthy human individuals. Details on this clone: What it binds is not known.

Study-wide findings and caveats: Limitation of the genetic and exposure-history diversity represented came from the few donors.

CDR3 length: 14 amino acids. The germline V gene has CDR1 LNHNV and CDR2 YYDKDF (reference sequence). Trimming removed 4 bases from V and 6 bases from J, with 13 bases in between. Caucasian adults living in Nashville, Tennessee, provided all samples. Each PCR replicate run on unsorted PBMC took in 300 ng DNA, around 30,000 T cell genomes. Assay used: immunoSEQ multiplex PCR; TCRdb lists only in-frame clones, some missing. Of some 92,000 clones listed, roughly 45% are singletons. The chain couples TRBV15 to TRBJ2-4, with D possibly matching TRBD1 (6 bases). Sequenced: PBMCs. This receptor was obtained from a woman in her thirties or forties in good health. Some clones in this sample may be carry-over from other donors' samples. This CDR3 is CATSTPGDANIQYF. In DNA form, the CDR3 reads TGTGCCACCAGCACCCCAGGGGACGCAAACATTCAGTACTTC.